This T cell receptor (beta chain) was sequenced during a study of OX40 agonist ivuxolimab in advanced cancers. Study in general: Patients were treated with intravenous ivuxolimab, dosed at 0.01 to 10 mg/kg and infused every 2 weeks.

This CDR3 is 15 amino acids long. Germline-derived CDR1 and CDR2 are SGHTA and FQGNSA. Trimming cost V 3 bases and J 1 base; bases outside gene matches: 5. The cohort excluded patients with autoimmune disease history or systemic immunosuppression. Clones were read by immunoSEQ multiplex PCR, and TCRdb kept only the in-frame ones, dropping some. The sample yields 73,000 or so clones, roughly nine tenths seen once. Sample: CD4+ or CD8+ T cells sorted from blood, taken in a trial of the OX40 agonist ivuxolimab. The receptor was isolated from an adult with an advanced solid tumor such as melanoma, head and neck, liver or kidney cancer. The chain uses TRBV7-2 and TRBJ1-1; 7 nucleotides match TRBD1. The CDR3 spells CASSFSGGKNTEAFF. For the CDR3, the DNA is TGTGCCAGCAGCTTTTCAGGGGGAAAGAACACTGAAGCTTTCTTT.